The rows below give T cell receptor beta chains drawn from one sample of a study of shared clonotypes between healthy human individuals. The table came from immunoSEQ multiplex PCR; TCRdb's copy has only in-frame clones and leaves some out. The table shows roughly 1,100,000 clones, with roughly 80% occurring only once. Sequenced input: memory CD4+ T cells sorted from blood. The receptors originated from a man between 18 and 29 years old in good health. Each CDR3 is given with its conserved first and last residue.

12,TRBV19,CASSSTTGGAFF
13,TRBV2,CASSEVGRPTQYF
15,TRBV9,CASSAQGGSQETQYF
17,TRBV6-1,CASSERETGLSSYEQYF
14,TRBV9,CASSATPQIGTQYF
12,TRBV7-6,CASSLASGGGFF
13,TRBV6-1,CASSEYGGETQYF
16,TRBV6-6,CASTDGRAKVTIGYTF
16,TRBV7-9,CASSLRDLGGQETQYF
16,TRBV19,CASSIVTGVSNQPQHF
15,TRBV6-1,CASSEASLGAGEQYF
11,TRBV11-2,CASSYWREQYF
16,TRBV19,CASGVNLGGANTEAFF
16,TRBV7-8,CASSFAQGGMNTEAFF
15,TRBV6-5,CASSPARGGSYEQYF
15,TRBV6-5,CASSLRTGINYGYTF
13,TRBV25-1,CASSDRPNQPQHF
15,TRBV28,CASSLWGQGNEKLFF
16,TRBV5-1,CASSLVFQGGGGELFF
15,TRBV27,CASSSAPPGSTEAFF
16,TRBV28,CASSLMGGSHTDTQYF
15,TRBV7-2,CASSPTGTSADTQYF
15,TRBV4-3,CASSQDSRGSQPQHF
15,TRBV5-1,CASSLDGTSAETQYF
11,TRBV2,CASRAEGGKFF
15,TRBV11-2,CASSLSGGHTDTQYF
16,TRBV11-2,CASSPGTSGRTDTQYF
13,TRBV2,CASSGGAKNIQYF
16,TRBV5-6,CASSSFLGQLYNEQFF
11,TRBV20-1,CSADPGYEAFF
15,TRBV27,CASSPGSDSRQPQHF
14,TRBV10-3,CAIRRDSVNTEAFF
13,TRBV28,CASRDGGGNIQYF
16,TRBV11-2,CASRSWGQGTSYEQYF
12,TRBV5-1,CASSSSIHEQYF
16,TRBV2,CASSPGGLAGAYEQYF
16,TRBV11-2,CASRRSGTGNSYEQYF